The following is a T cell receptor (beta chain) sequence with its context. The antigen remains unidentified. The timepoints at which blood was sampled were baseline, cycle 4 day 1, and cycle 7 day 1. The data were obtained in a study of OX40 agonist ivuxolimab in advanced cancers. Findings and caveats of the study: The expanded peripheral T cells' antigen specificity was not determined. At 0.1 to 3.0 mg/kg and by week 6, clonal expansion occurred in CD4+ and CD8+ blood T cells.

The table came from immunoSEQ multiplex PCR; TCRdb's copy has only in-frame clones and leaves some out. This sample has some 60,000 clones, with roughly nine tenths found just once. CDR1 is SQVTM, CDR2 ANQGSEA, per germline. The CDR3 totals 14 residues. The ends were cut back, 2 bases at V and 0 bases at J, with 10 bases in the middle. The sequence was collected from an adult with an advanced solid tumor such as melanoma, head and neck, liver or kidney cancer. The genes are TRBV29-1 and TRBJ1-1, with D tentatively TRBD1 (5 bases). Sample: CD4+ or CD8+ T cells sorted from blood, taken in a trial of the OX40 agonist ivuxolimab. This chain's CDR3 is CSVERQFMNTEAFF. The DNA for the CDR3 is TGCAGCGTTGAAAGACAGTTTATGAACACTGAAGCTTTCTTT.